This TCR beta chain was captured in a study of blood T cells in healthy people across ages. Study outcomes and limitations: Long-lived donors had more naive CD4+ cells and higher diversity than aged donors. Conclusively comparing naive with antigen-experienced cells was impossible with unsorted PBMCs.

A second PCR of about 7 to 11 cycles used a sample-barcoded 5' primer and a J-beta primer mix. No fewer than 2.5 million CDR3-containing paired-end reads came from each sample. TCRdb redid the calling of the 5' RACE reads with MiXCR, one entry per CDR3 protein. The data contain about 1,400,000 distinct CDR3 sequences, roughly 40% of them singletons. Of note for this clonotype: Its antigen is undetermined.

In germline, CDR1 is MDHEN, CDR2 SYDVKM. V was trimmed by 2 bases and J by 0 bases, leaving 10 bases between them. The CDR3 is made up of 15 amino acids. V and J are TRBV28 and TRBJ1-1; no clear D gene. Material: blood. The clonotype was recovered from a woman in her late teens or twenties in good health. CDR3 nucleotide sequence: TGTGCCAGCAGTTTAGAGGAGCACCTGAACACTGAAGCTTTCTTT. This sequence encodes CASSLEEHLNTEAFF. Looking up the rest from reference TRBV28 and TRBJ1-1 gives the full variable domain: DVKVTQSSRYLVKRTGEKVFLECVQDMDHENMFWYRQDPGLGLRLIYFSYDVKMKEKGDIPEGYSVSREKKERFSLILESASTNQTSMYLCASSLEEHLNTEAFFGQGTRLTVV.